This is a list of T cell receptor beta chains from one sample in a study of identifying expanded T cells in peripheral blood. Sequencing was performed with immunoSEQ multiplex PCR; in TCRdb, only in-frame clones are kept and a portion is missing. The repertoire holds roughly 100,000 clones, with approximately 88% as singletons. Input material: blood. Receptor source: a person aged 18 to 75 in good health. The CDR3 runs from the conserved cysteine through the conserved F or W. D genes are given only for firm matches. Rows may omit the clone size; those that give it use once, few, many or a size class.

CDR3 length: 13
D gene: .
V gene: TRBV7-9
clone size: few
J gene: TRBJ2-7
CDR3 DNA: TGTGCCAGCAGCCGGAGGGACACCTACGAGCAGTACTTC
CDR3 protein: CASSRRDTYEQYF

CDR3 length: 16
D gene: TRBD1
V gene: TRBV2
clone size: .
J gene: TRBJ2-2
CDR3 DNA: TGTGCCAGCAGTACGACAGGGGCCATTAACACCGGGGAGCTGTTTTTT
CDR3 protein: CASSTTGAINTGELFF

CDR3 length: 15
D gene: .
V gene: TRBV28
clone size: .
J gene: TRBJ1-1
CDR3 DNA: TGTGCCAGCAGTTTACGCGATGGGGGCAGAGATGAAGCTTTCTTT
CDR3 protein: CASSLRDGGRDEAFF

CDR3 length: 15
D gene: TRBD1
V gene: TRBV2
clone size: .
J gene: TRBJ1-4
CDR3 DNA: TGTGCCAGCAGTAGCCGGACAGGGGGACTTGAAAAACTGTTTTTT
CDR3 protein: CASSSRTGGLEKLFF

CDR3 length: 15
D gene: TRBD1
V gene: TRBV5-1
clone size: once
J gene: TRBJ2-7
CDR3 DNA: TGCGCCAGCAGCTCCGGGACAGGGGGCGTCTACGAGCAGTACTTC
CDR3 protein: CASSSGTGGVYEQYF

CDR3 length: 16
D gene: TRBD1
V gene: TRBV4-2
clone size: .
J gene: TRBJ2-1
CDR3 DNA: TGTGCCAGCAGCCTAAATCCGGGACAGGGAGGCGATGAGCAGTTCTTC
CDR3 protein: CASSLNPGQGGDEQFF

CDR3 length: 15
D gene: TRBD1
V gene: TRBV23-1
clone size: .
J gene: TRBJ2-7
CDR3 DNA: TGCGCCAGCAGTCGAGGGGACAGGGGGTACTACGAGCAGTACTTC
CDR3 protein: CASSRGDRGYYEQYF

CDR3 length: 15
D gene: TRBD1
V gene: TRBV4-2
clone size: .
J gene: TRBJ1-1
CDR3 DNA: TGTGCCAGCAGCTCCAAGGACAGGGGATATACTGAAGCTTTCTTT
CDR3 protein: CASSSKDRGYTEAFF

CDR3 length: 13
D gene: TRBD1
V gene: TRBV2
clone size: .
J gene: TRBJ2-7
CDR3 DNA: TGTGCCAGCAGGTGGGGACAGGGAAGCGAGCAGTACTTC
CDR3 protein: CASRWGQGSEQYF

CDR3 length: 15
D gene: TRBD2
V gene: TRBV25-1
clone size: .
J gene: TRBJ2-5
CDR3 DNA: TGTGCCAGCAGTTCTCCCGGGACTAGCGCAGAGACCCAGTACTTC
CDR3 protein: CASSSPGTSAETQYF

CDR3 length: 14
D gene: .
V gene: TRBV27
clone size: .
J gene: TRBJ2-6
CDR3 DNA: TGTGCCAGCGCCCCGGGTACTGGGGCCAACGTCCTGACTTTC
CDR3 protein: CASAPGTGANVLTF

CDR3 length: 14
D gene: .
V gene: TRBV4-3
clone size: few
J gene: TRBJ1-3
CDR3 DNA: TGCGCCAGCAGCCAAACGCCGAGGGGAAACACCATATATTTT
CDR3 protein: CASSQTPRGNTIYF

CDR3 length: 13
D gene: .
V gene: TRBV5-6
clone size: .
J gene: TRBJ2-3
CDR3 DNA: TGTGCCAGCAGCGGAGTATTGACAGATACGCAGTATTTT
CDR3 protein: CASSGVLTDTQYF

CDR3 length: 15
D gene: .
V gene: TRBV5-4
clone size: .
J gene: TRBJ2-5
CDR3 DNA: TGTGCCAGCAGCTTCTGGCAAGCGTGGCCGGAGACCCAGTACTTC
CDR3 protein: CASSFWQAWPETQYF

CDR3 length: 15
D gene: .
V gene: TRBV7-2
clone size: .
J gene: TRBJ2-2
CDR3 DNA: TGTGCCAGCAGCTTATCAGGGGAGAACACCGGGGAGCTGTTTTTT
CDR3 protein: CASSLSGENTGELFF

CDR3 length: 12
D gene: TRBD1
V gene: TRBV29-1
clone size: once
J gene: TRBJ2-5
CDR3 DNA: TGCAGCGTTGAAACCGACAGGGATGGCCAGTACTTC
CDR3 protein: CSVETDRDGQYF

CDR3 length: 13
D gene: .
V gene: TRBV10-3
clone size: .
J gene: TRBJ2-2
CDR3 DNA: TGTGCCATCGGAGATTTGGTGGTCGGGGAGCTGTTTTTT
CDR3 protein: CAIGDLVVGELFF

CDR3 length: 15
D gene: .
V gene: TRBV28
clone size: .
J gene: TRBJ1-3
CDR3 DNA: TGTGCCAGCAGCGTGGACCTTAGCTCTGGAAACACCATATATTTT
CDR3 protein: CASSVDLSSGNTIYF

CDR3 length: 16
D gene: TRBD1
V gene: TRBV5-4
clone size: once
J gene: TRBJ2-6
CDR3 DNA: TGTGCCAGCAGCCCGCCCCAGGGGGCTGGGGCCAACGTCCTGACTTTC
CDR3 protein: CASSPPQGAGANVLTF

CDR3 length: 15
D gene: .
V gene: TRBV27
clone size: .
J gene: TRBJ1-5
CDR3 DNA: TGTGCCAGCAGTTTATTTAGCAAGCTAAATCAGCCCCAGCATTTT
CDR3 protein: CASSLFSKLNQPQHF

CDR3 length: 15
D gene: .
V gene: TRBV5-1
clone size: once
J gene: TRBJ2-7
CDR3 DNA: TGCGCCAGCAGCGTGGGATCGGGTCAAAGATACGAGCAGTACTTC
CDR3 protein: CASSVGSGQRYEQYF

CDR3 length: 11
D gene: .
V gene: TRBV5-1
clone size: .
J gene: TRBJ2-5
CDR3 DNA: TGCGCCAGCAGCTACAAAGAGACCCAGTACTTC
CDR3 protein: CASSYKETQYF

CDR3 length: 15
D gene: TRBD1
V gene: TRBV9
clone size: .
J gene: TRBJ2-3
CDR3 DNA: TGTGCCAGCAGCAACGACAGGGTCTCCACAGATACGCAGTATTTT
CDR3 protein: CASSNDRVSTDTQYF

CDR3 length: 15
D gene: .
V gene: TRBV25-1
clone size: .
J gene: TRBJ1-2
CDR3 DNA: TGTGCCAGCAGGGAAGACAGTTACCCTAACTATGGCTACACCTTC
CDR3 protein: CASREDSYPNYGYTF

CDR3 length: 15
D gene: .
V gene: TRBV19
clone size: .
J gene: TRBJ2-5
CDR3 DNA: TGTGCCAGTAGTATGATGGGCACCCAACAAGAGACCCAGTACTTC
CDR3 protein: CASSMMGTQQETQYF

CDR3 length: 12
D gene: .
V gene: TRBV7-2
clone size: .
J gene: TRBJ1-2
CDR3 DNA: TGTGCCAGCAGCCCGGGGGGAGGTGGCTACACCTTC
CDR3 protein: CASSPGGGGYTF

CDR3 length: 16
D gene: TRBD1
V gene: TRBV9
clone size: .
J gene: TRBJ2-3
CDR3 DNA: TGTGCCAGCAGCCCAAACCGGGACAGAAGCACAGATACGCAGTATTTT
CDR3 protein: CASSPNRDRSTDTQYF

CDR3 length: 13
D gene: .
V gene: TRBV7-3
clone size: .
J gene: TRBJ2-5
CDR3 DNA: TGTGCCAGCAGCACTACAGGGACGGAGACCCAGTACTTC
CDR3 protein: CASSTTGTETQYF

CDR3 length: 12
D gene: .
V gene: TRBV10-2
clone size: many
J gene: TRBJ1-5
CDR3 DNA: TGCGCCAGCAGTGGAGGGGGTCAGCCCCAGCATTTT
CDR3 protein: CASSGGGQPQHF

CDR3 length: 13
D gene: .
V gene: TRBV28
clone size: .
J gene: TRBJ1-4
CDR3 DNA: TGTGCCAGCATGTCAGATAATAATGAAAAACTGTTTTTT
CDR3 protein: CASMSDNNEKLFF

CDR3 length: 11
D gene: TRBD1
V gene: TRBV30
clone size: .
J gene: TRBJ1-2
CDR3 DNA: TGTGCCTGGACAGGGGGCTATGGCTACACCTTC
CDR3 protein: CAWTGGYGYTF